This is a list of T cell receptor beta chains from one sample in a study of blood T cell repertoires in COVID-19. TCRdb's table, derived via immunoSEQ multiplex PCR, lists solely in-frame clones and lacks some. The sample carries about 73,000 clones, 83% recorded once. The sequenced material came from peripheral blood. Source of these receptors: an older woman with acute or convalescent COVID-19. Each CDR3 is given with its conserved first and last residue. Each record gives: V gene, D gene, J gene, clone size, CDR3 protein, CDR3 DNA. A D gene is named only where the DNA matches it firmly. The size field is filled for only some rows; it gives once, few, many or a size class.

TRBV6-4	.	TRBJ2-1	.	CASSRDAAYPHSYNEQFF	TGTGCCAGCAGCCGTGACGCGGCCTACCCCCACTCGTACAATGAGCAGTTCTTC
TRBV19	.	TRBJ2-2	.	CASRGAGYNTGELFF	TGTGCCAGCCGCGGTGCGGGGTATAACACCGGGGAGCTGTTTTTT
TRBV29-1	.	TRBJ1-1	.	CSVVFDTEAFF	TGCAGCGTTGTCTTTGACACTGAAGCTTTCTTT
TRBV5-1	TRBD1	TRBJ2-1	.	CASTRDRPSYNEQFF	TGCGCCAGCACCCGGGACAGGCCTTCCTACAATGAGCAGTTCTTC
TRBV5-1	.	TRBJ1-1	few	CASSLQLGGPTEAFF	TGCGCCAGCAGTTTGCAGCTGGGAGGTCCCACTGAAGCTTTCTTT
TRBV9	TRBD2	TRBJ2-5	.	CASSSRAGGPRETQYF	TGTGCCAGCAGCTCTAGAGCGGGGGGGCCCCGTGAGACCCAGTACTTC
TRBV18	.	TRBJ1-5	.	CASSLDSFNQPQHF	TGTGCCAGCTCCCTTGACAGTTTCAATCAGCCCCAGCATTTT
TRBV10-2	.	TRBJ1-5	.	CASSETGGNQPQHF	TGCGCCAGCAGTGAGACGGGGGGCAATCAGCCCCAGCATTTT
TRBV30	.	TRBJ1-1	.	CAWSMGQANTEAFF	TGTGCCTGGAGTATGGGGCAGGCGAACACTGAAGCTTTCTTT
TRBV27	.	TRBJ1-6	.	CASSFSAGAPNSPLHF	TGTGCCAGCAGCTTTTCAGCGGGGGCGCCGAATTCACCCCTCCACTTT
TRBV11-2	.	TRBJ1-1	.	CASSFMGSRATEAFF	TGTGCCAGCAGCTTTATGGGGTCGAGGGCCACTGAAGCTTTCTTT
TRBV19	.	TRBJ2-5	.	CASSPGQLRETQYF	TGTGCCAGTAGTCCCGGACAGCTAAGAGAGACCCAGTACTTC
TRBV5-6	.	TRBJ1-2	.	CASSLATGDYTF	TGTGCCAGCAGCTTGGCCACGGGGGACTACACCTTC
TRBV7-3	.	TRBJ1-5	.	CASSLIWQYNQPQHF	TGTGCCAGCAGCTTAATTTGGCAGTACAATCAGCCCCAGCATTTT
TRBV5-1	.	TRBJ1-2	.	CASRASAQANYGYTF	TGCGCCAGCAGAGCGTCAGCCCAAGCTAACTATGGCTACACCTTC
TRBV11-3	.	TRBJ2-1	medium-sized	CASEGHPNEQFF	TGTGCCAGCGAGGGACACCCGAATGAGCAGTTCTTC
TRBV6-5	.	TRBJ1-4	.	CASSYTRGGEKLFF	TGTGCCAGCAGTTACACTAGAGGGGGTGAAAAACTGTTTTTT
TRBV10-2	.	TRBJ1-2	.	CASSERGGGYTF	TGCGCCAGCAGTGAAAGGGGGGGTGGCTACACCTTC
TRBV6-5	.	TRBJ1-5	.	CASSHGTSHQPQHF	TGTGCCAGCAGTCACGGGACATCTCATCAGCCCCAGCATTTT
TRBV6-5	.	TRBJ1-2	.	CASSQDRMKYGYTF	TGTGCCAGCAGTCAGGACAGAATGAAGTATGGCTACACCTTC
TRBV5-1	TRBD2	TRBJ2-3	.	CASSQASGGRDTQYF	TGCGCCAGCAGCCAGGCTAGCGGGGGGCGGGATACGCAGTATTTT
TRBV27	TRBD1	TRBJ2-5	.	CASSSRQGRETQYF	TGTGCCAGCAGTTCAAGACAGGGGAGAGAGACCCAGTACTTC
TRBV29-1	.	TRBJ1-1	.	CSVEGRLNTEAFF	TGCAGCGTTGAGGGCCGCTTGAACACTGAAGCTTTCTTT
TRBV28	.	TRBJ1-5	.	CASSLSSGGRFQPQHF	TGTGCCAGCAGTTTATCCTCGGGGGGGCGGTTTCAGCCCCAGCATTTT
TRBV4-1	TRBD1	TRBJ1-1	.	CASSPRHRDRVTEAFF	TGCGCCAGCAGCCCACGCCACCGGGACAGGGTAACTGAAGCTTTCTTT
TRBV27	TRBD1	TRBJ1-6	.	CASSPGTEKYNSPLHF	TGTGCCAGCAGTCCTGGGACAGAAAAATATAATTCACCCCTCCACTTT
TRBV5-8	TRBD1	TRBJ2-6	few	CASSLRDRDANVLTF	TGTGCCAGCAGCCTGAGGGACAGGGATGCCAACGTCCTGACTTTC
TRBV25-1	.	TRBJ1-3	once	CASSTGVGNTIYF	TGTGCCAGCAGCACGGGGGTAGGAAACACCATATATTTT
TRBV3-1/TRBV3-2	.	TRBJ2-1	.	CASSHGSSNEQFF	TGTGCCAGCAGCCATGGTAGCAGCAATGAGCAGTTCTTC
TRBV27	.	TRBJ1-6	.	CASTEGGNSPLHF	TGTGCCAGCACGGAGGGTGGCAATTCACCCCTCCACTTT
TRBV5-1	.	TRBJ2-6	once	CASSLASFPPGANVLTF	TGCGCCAGCAGCTTGGCAAGCTTCCCACCTGGGGCCAACGTCCTGACTTTC
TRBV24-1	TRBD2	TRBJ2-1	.	CATSDQNTIAGSSYNEQFF	TGTGCCACCAGTGACCAGAATACTATAGCGGGAAGCTCCTACAATGAGCAGTTCTTC
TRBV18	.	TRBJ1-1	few	CASSPGQNTEAFF	TGTGCCAGCTCACCAGGACAGAACACTGAAGCTTTCTTT
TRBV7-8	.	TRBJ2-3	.	CASSRRDFTDTQYF	TGTGCCAGCAGCAGACGGGACTTCACAGATACGCAGTATTTT
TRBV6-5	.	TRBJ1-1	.	CASSSDTFNTEAFF	TGTGCCAGCAGTTCGGACACTTTTAACACTGAAGCTTTCTTT
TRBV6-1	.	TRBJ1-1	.	CASSEALGGRTEAFF	TGTGCCAGCAGTGAAGCGCTGGGGGGTAGGACTGAAGCTTTCTTT
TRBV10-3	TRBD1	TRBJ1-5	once	CAISKGQGGNQPQHF	TGTGCCATCAGTAAGGGACAGGGAGGCAATCAGCCCCAGCATTTT
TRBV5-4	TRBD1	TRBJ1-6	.	CASSLQTGGNSPLHF	TGTGCCAGCAGCTTGCAGACAGGGGGTAATTCACCCCTCCACTTT
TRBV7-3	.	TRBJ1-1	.	CASSIDRNTEAFF	TGTGCCAGCAGCATCGACAGGAACACTGAAGCTTTCTTT
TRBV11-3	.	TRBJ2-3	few	CASSSVAVDTQYF	TGTGCCAGCAGCTCCGTGGCAGTAGATACGCAGTATTTT
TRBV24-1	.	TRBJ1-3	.	CATSVGDSGNTIYF	TGTGCCACCAGTGTGGGAGACTCTGGAAACACCATATATTTT
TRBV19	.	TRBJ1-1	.	CASRPDSYWMNTEAFF	TGTGCCAGTAGACCGGACTCGTACTGGATGAACACTGAAGCTTTCTTT
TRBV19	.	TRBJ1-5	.	CASRGQWGQPQHF	TGTGCCAGTAGGGGCCAGTGGGGCCAGCCCCAGCATTTT
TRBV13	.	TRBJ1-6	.	CASSLKTGQGDSPLHF	TGTGCCAGCAGCTTAAAGACAGGCCAAGGGGATTCACCCCTCCACTTT
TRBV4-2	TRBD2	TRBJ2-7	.	CASSQGSSGGTYEQYF	TGTGCCAGCAGCCAAGGTTCAAGCGGGGGCACCTACGAGCAGTACTTC
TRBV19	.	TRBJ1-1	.	CASSRGGMNTEAFF	TGTGCCAGTAGTAGGGGGGGGATGAACACTGAAGCTTTCTTT
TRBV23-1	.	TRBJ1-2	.	CASRSGAYGYTF	TGCGCCAGCAGGTCTGGGGCCTATGGCTACACCTTC
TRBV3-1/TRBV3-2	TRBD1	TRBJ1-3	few	CASSLATGVGNTIYF	TGTGCCAGCAGCCTAGCGACAGGGGTGGGAAACACCATATATTTT
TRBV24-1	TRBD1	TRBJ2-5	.	CATSGTGSETQYF	TGTGCCACCAGTGGGACAGGATCAGAGACCCAGTACTTC
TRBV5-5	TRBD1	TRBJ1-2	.	CASSSGQGLMVSGYTF	TGTGCCAGCAGCTCAGGACAGGGGCTCATGGTCAGTGGCTACACCTTC
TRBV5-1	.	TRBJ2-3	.	CASSLDGWESWGVNTDTQYF	TGCGCCAGCAGCTTGGACGGTTGGGAAAGTTGGGGAGTAAACACAGATACGCAGTATTTT
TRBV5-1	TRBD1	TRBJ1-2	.	CASSETGGQAYGYTF	TGCGCCAGCAGCGAAACAGGGGGCCAGGCCTATGGCTACACCTTC
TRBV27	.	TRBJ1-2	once	CASSVQGNYGYTF	TGTGCCAGCAGTGTCCAGGGGAACTATGGCTACACCTTC